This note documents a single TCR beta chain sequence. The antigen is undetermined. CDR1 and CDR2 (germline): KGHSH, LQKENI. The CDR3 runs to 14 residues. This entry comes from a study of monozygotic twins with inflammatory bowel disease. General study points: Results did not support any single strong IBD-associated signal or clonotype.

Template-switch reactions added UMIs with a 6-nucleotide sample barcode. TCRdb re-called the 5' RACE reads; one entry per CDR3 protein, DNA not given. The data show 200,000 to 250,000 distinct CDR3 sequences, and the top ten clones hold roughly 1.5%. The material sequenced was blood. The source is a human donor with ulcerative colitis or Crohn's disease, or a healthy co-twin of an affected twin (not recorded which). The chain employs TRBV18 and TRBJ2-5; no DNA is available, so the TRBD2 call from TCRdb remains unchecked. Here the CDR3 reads CASSPGLAEETQYF.